This T cell receptor (beta chain) originates from a study of shared clonotypes between healthy human individuals (dated by TCRdb to the early 2020s). For the study in its entirety: Three men and two women, aged 18 to 49 years, made up the cohort. Per donor, leukapheresis produced somewhere between about 0.9 and 9 billion PBMCs. Different laboratories and diverse techniques were used to prepare libraries and sequence TCR repertoires, to increase sequencing depth and limit assay-specific biases. For each donor, CD4 naive and CD4 memory were each run on three plates, CD8 naive on two plates, and CD8 memory on one plate. To estimate repertoire size and how much clonotype sharing occurs between individuals, the study deeply sequenced the blood TCR repertoires of several healthy adults. General findings and caveats noted by the study authors: Pairwise subsampling led to the expectation that sequencing depth would affect the degree of clonotype sharing among donors. Across a handful of donors, roughly 5% of naive CD4, over 3% of naive CD8, 2.3% of memory CD4, and over 0.35% of memory CD8 clonotypes were shared. Clonotypes shared by all four sorted-subset donors showed higher generation probabilities than non-shared clonotypes. The small number of donors limited the genetic and exposure-history diversity represented. Even with the large sequencing depth, rarefaction of the sorted-subset datasets indicated that sequencing was incomplete. Larger estimated clonotype richness was generally found for naive subsets than for memory subsets. Sampling was restricted to blood, and TCR repertoires in tissues likely differ from the TCR repertoires found in blood.

From its cysteine to its phenylalanine, the CDR3 spans 14 amino acids. The sequence is cut down to CDR3 DNA, 42 bases in frame from base 1. Germline trimming amounts to 5 bases on V and 6 bases on J, with 9 as the count of junction bases outside the gene matches. The germline V gene gives CDR1 as SGHRS and CDR2 as YFSETQ. Using the deep immunoSEQ assay, multiplex PCR amplified TCR CDR3 regions from genomic DNA. Genomic DNA extracted from each cell subset was distributed evenly over all wells of several immunoSEQ 96-well plates, and each plate served as one replicate. For sorted subsets, about 200 ng genomic DNA, equal to about 30,000 T cell genomes, was loaded into each replicate PCR. The purified libraries were quantified using a Qubit 3.0 fluorometer, sized with a Bioanalyzer 2100, and then quantified again using the KAPA Library Quantification kit. Every immunoSEQ 96-well plate was sequenced on a dedicated single-read 150-cycle Illumina NextSeq 550 flow cell. The study's processing was this. The immunoSEQ output contained only junctional sequences without quality scores, so filtering could not match that applied to full-length reads. Sequences were annotated with PyIR, a Python wrapper for IgBLAST v1.9, using IMGT germline references to assign V/J genes and CDR3. Reads were removed for weak V/J assignments (E-value above 1e-6), missing CDR3, stop codons, out-of-frame junctions, or ambiguous translated residues. V3J clonotypes were defined as sequences sharing the same inferred V gene, J gene, and CDR3 amino acid sequence. Percentage overlap between repertoires was calculated by dividing the number of shared unique clonotypes by the size of the smaller repertoire. Three approaches were used to assess repertoire richness: RTK rarefaction, the Chao1 estimator, and Recon v2.1 estimates of unobserved clonotypes. OLGA was used to compute generation probabilities for all TCRbeta clonotypes that the gDNA method yielded from a handful of donors. TCRdb's version of the immuneACCESS table is confined to in-frame rearrangements and falls short of the full clone set. An unresolved V gene accounts for under half of the shortfall where checked; the remainder is of unknown origin. D and trimming come from the DNA, and the V and J calls and clone size come from that table. A total of 640,000 or so clones appear in this sample, 72% of them only once. The ten largest clones take up under 2% of the sample.

The table lists this clone with a few counts. Its recognized antigen is unknown. Base qualities were left out, and no much larger clone turns up one base away. Other DNA sequences in the same sample also yield this CDR3. The donors were healthy, HIV-negative adults with no recently reported acute infections or vaccinations. Only Caucasian adults living in Nashville, Tennessee, USA were represented among the donors. CD4+ T cells were enriched through magnetic negative selection, after which naive cells were positively selected on CD45RA and the remaining negative fraction served as the memory subset. Blood was collected by leukapheresis, and PBMCs were isolated by Ficoll-Histopaque density gradient centrifugation and then cryopreserved in liquid nitrogen vapor phase. Purity and quantity of every magnetically sorted T cell population were checked by analytical flow cytometry. Each sorted fraction had its genomic DNA isolated and then quantified by UV absorbance on a Nanodrop 2000c.

The material sequenced was memory CD4+ T cells sorted from blood. The sample's cell subset or site label, decoded: CD45RA-negative fraction. The chain uses TRBV5-1 and TRBJ2-7, with 9 bases aligning to TRBD1. This sequence was found in a woman aged 25 to 39 in good health. The CDR3 reads CASSSGTGPFEQYF. The DNA reads TGCGCCAGCAGTTCCGGGACAGGGCCCTTCGAGCAGTACTTC.